Below are 25 T cell receptor beta chains sequenced from a single sample in a study of CD8 T cells in ankylosing spondylitis (dated by TCRdb to 2017 to 2019). Broader findings and caveats from the paper: Blood from ankylosing spondylitis patients appeared to be characterized by a TCR beta motif composed of under 10 highly homologous amino acid variants.

The method behind the library was 5' RACE. Sequencing instrument: Illumina HiSeq 2500. Starting from the raw public reads, TCRdb applied fastp trimming at Q25, assembled clones with MiXCR and retained in-frame beta chains. Rows merge per CDR3 protein into single entries with the most common DNA and genes. In all, the sample holds around 100,000 distinct CDR3 sequences, and roughly 8.5% of those were seen once. In total, the top ten clones hold 30% to 35% of the sample. The antigens these receptors bind are not known. Source material: blood, either unsorted or a sorted T cell fraction (not recorded which). These receptors were taken from a male donor with ankylosing spondylitis.

This clonotype was seen more than once but under ten times. The rearrangement joins TRBV7-2 to TRBJ2-1; possibly TRBD1 or TRBD2 for D (7 bases each). V was pared by 6 bases and J by 5 bases, with 11 bases between. The CDR3 extends over 13 amino acids. The germline gives CDR1 SGHTA, CDR2 FQGNSA. The CDR3 protein is CASSQGGNNEQFF. Here the CDR3 DNA reads TGTGCCAGCAGTCAGGGGGGGAACAATGAGCAGTTCTTC.

Turning to this clonotype: Likely a read error: the CDR3 ends without its conserved phenylalanine or tryptophan. The chain joins TRBV5-6 to TRBJ1-5, with a possible D match to TRBD1 (5 bases). The germline V gene has CDR1 SGHDT and CDR2 YYEEEE. V was cut by 2 bases and J by 6 bases, with 15 bases left in between. The CDR3 spans 15 residues. This CDR3 is CASSLGGGGGQPQHL. CDR3 sequence (DNA): TGTGCCAGCAGCTTAGGCGGGGGTGGTGGTCAGCCCCAGCATCTT.

The table lists this clonotype with a few counts. The chain links TRBV15 to TRBJ1-4; TRBD1 aligns across 7 bases. V lost 3 bases to trimming and J lost 0 bases; unmatched junction nucleotides: 7. This CDR3 region has 17 residues. Germline V gene lookup returns CDR1 LNHNV and CDR2 YYDKDF (reference sequence). The CDR3 here is CATSSTGVTTTNEKLFF. The CDR3 DNA reads as TGTGCCACCAGCAGTACAGGGGTTACAACAACTAATGAAAAACTGTTTTTT.

This clonotype was counted at least ten times. V and J are TRBV2 and TRBJ2-1; 14 bases map to TRBD2. Germline loops: CDR1 SNHLY, CDR2 FYNNEI. V shed 3 bases and J 6 bases; nucleotides not matched to a gene: 10. The CDR3 is 18 amino acids. CDR3 bases: TGTGCCAGCAGTGAGGGGTCGGGACTAGCGGGAGCTGGCAATGAGCAGTTCTTC. It codes for CASSEGSGLAGAGNEQFF. Looking up the rest from reference TRBV2 and TRBJ2-1 gives the full variable domain: EPEVTQTPSHQVTQMGQEVILRCVPISNHLYFYWYRQILGQKVEFLVSFYNNEISEKSEIFDDQFSVERPDGSNFTLKIRSTKLEDSAMYFCASSEGSGLAGAGNEQFFGPGTRLTVL.

This clonotype occurred many times. This chain links TRBV7-6 with TRBJ1-1; 7 bases fit TRBD1. This CDR3 has 14 amino acids. CDR1 SGHVS and CDR2 FNYEAQ come from the germline V gene. The J segment lost 8 bases and the V segment lost 5 bases, leaving 11 bases of the junction unmatched. CDR3 amino acids: CASSQVGPQGEAFF. The CDR3 coding sequence is TGTGCCAGCAGCCAAGTGGGACCACAGGGGGAAGCTTTCTTT.

This clonotype appeared a few times. The chain's CDR3 is CASSLAGQGDRYGYTF. The DNA for the CDR3 is TGTGCCAGCAGCTTAGCGGGACAGGGGGATAGATATGGCTACACCTTC. The rearrangement joins TRBV7-2 to TRBJ1-2; 11 nucleotides line up with TRBD1. Germline CDR1 SGHTA, CDR2 FQGNSA. The J segment lost 5 bases and the V segment lost 0 bases, leaving 5 bases of the junction unmatched. The CDR3 loop spans 16 amino acids.

This clonotype appeared a few times. V usage is TRBV6-1 and J usage is TRBJ2-7, with TRBD1 matching 7 bases. The CDR3 extends over 13 amino acids. The V gene end was trimmed by 6 bases and the J gene end by 1 base; junction bases not matched to a gene: 3. Germline loops: CDR1 MNHNS, CDR2 SASEGT. DNA for the CDR3: TGTGCCAGCAGGGGACAGACATCCTACGAGCAGTACTTC. Its protein product is CASRGQTSYEQYF.

The chain couples TRBV11-3 to TRBJ1-2, with 9 bases fitting TRBD1. CDR1 SGHNT and CDR2 YENEEA come from the germline V gene. This CDR3 has 15 amino acids. The J segment lost 7 bases and the V segment lost 5 bases, leaving 11 bases of the junction unmatched. The CDR3 region has the DNA TGTGCCAGCAGCCCGAGTCGGGGACAGGGTGGTGGCTACACCTTC. Amino acid sequence: CASSPSRGQGGGYTF.

This clonotype was seen a few times. The chain has TRBV19 and TRBJ2-7, with 7 positions matching TRBD1. This CDR3 is 14 amino acids long. Germline trimming cut 1 base from V and 2 bases from J; bases unmatched to any gene: 2. Germline CDR1 reads LNHDA; CDR2 reads SQIVND (reference sequence). The CDR3 loop is CASSIAGTAYEQYF. For the CDR3, the DNA is TGTGCCAGTAGTATAGCCGGGACAGCCTACGAGCAGTACTTC.

The chain uses TRBV27 and TRBJ2-7; a weak D match, TRBD2 (6 bases). Trimming cost V 4 bases and J 3 bases, with 22 bases left between them. Germline assignment: CDR1 MNHEY and CDR2 SMNVEV (reference sequence). The CDR3 loop spans 17 amino acids. For the CDR3, the DNA is TGTGCCAGCAGTTCACTCGGAGGGACGCGGGTGCACTACGAGCAGTACTTC. The encoded protein is CASSSLGGTRVHYEQYF.

The V gene is TRBV19, the J gene TRBJ2-1; no firm D call. V was cut by 4 bases and J by 7 bases, with 17 bases left in between. The CDR3 runs 15 residues. Germline CDR1 is LNHDA and CDR2 is SQIVND (reference sequence). CDR3: CASSTWAVEVNEQFF. CDR3 coding DNA: TGTGCCAGTAGTACGTGGGCTGTTGAAGTGAATGAGCAGTTCTTC.

A word on this clonotype: A single base separates this from a much larger clone, so it may be a read error. The genes are TRBV6-1 and TRBJ2-1; 7 positions agree with TRBD1. The better agreement between TRBJ2-7 and the DNA end casts doubt on the J call. The germline CDR1 and CDR2 sequences are MNHNS and SASEGT. This CDR3 contains 15 residues. CDR3 protein: CASSAKGGWYNEQYF. The CDR3 nucleotides are TGTGCCAGCAGTGCCAAAGGGGGCTGGTACAATGAGCAGTACTTC.

This chain links TRBV7-8 with TRBJ2-1, with TRBD2 matching 9 bases. Per germline, CDR1 SGHVS and CDR2 FQNEAQ. Trimming at V came to 0 bases and at J to 4 bases, leaving 4 bases not matched to a gene. The CDR3 spans 16 residues. In DNA form, the CDR3 reads TGTGCCAGCAGCTTAGCAAGACTAGCGGTATACAATGAGCAGTTCTTC. It codes for CASSLARLAVYNEQFF. The entire variable domain, with the rest obtained from reference TRBV7-8 and TRBJ2-1, is as follows: GAGVSQSPRYKVAKRGQDVALRCDPISGHVSLFWYQQALGQGPEFLTYFQNEAQLDKSGLPSDRFFAERPEGSVSTLKIQRTQQEDSAVYLCASSLARLAVYNEQFFGPGTRLTVL.

This clonotype has at least ten counts. This chain links TRBV12-3 or TRBV12-4 with TRBJ2-2, with 8 nucleotides matching TRBD2. This CDR3 is built from 14 residues. J lost 6 bases, V lost 6 bases, and 6 bases had no gene match. The CDR3 protein is CASSPGLAPGELFF. Here the CDR3 DNA reads TGTGCCAGCAGCCCTGGACTAGCCCCCGGGGAGCTGTTTTTT.

This chain links TRBV7-8 with TRBJ2-2, with D possibly called TRBD1 or TRBD2 (5 bases each). The CDR3 covers 16 residues. Trimming cost V 1 base and J 3 bases, with 12 bases left between them. Germline V gives CDR1 SGHVS, CDR2 FQNEAQ. CDR3 nucleotides: TGTGCCAGCAGCTTAGGGGGGAGAGGGTACACCGGGGAGCTGTTTTTT. Its translation is CASSLGGRGYTGELFF.

The rearrangement uses TRBV27 and TRBJ1-5; no clear D gene. Germline values: CDR1 MNHEY, CDR2 SMNVEV (reference sequence). This CDR3 contains 15 residues. Trimming took 8 bases from V and 0 from J, leaving 14 bases between them. The CDR3 DNA sequence: TGTGCCAGCCGGGCCGAGAGTCATAGCAATCAGCCCCAGCATTTT. As protein: CASRAESHSNQPQHF.

The table lists this clonotype with many counts. The V gene is TRBV11-2, the J gene TRBJ1-1; possible D gene TRBD1, 5 bases. Germline V gives CDR1 SGHAT, CDR2 FQNNGV. Trimming took off 4 bases at V and 3 bases at J, with 15 bases between the two ends. The length of the CDR3 is 15 residues. CDR3 region: CASSWLGGPYTEAFF. DNA of the CDR3: TGTGCCAGCAGCTGGCTTGGGGGTCCCTACACTGAAGCTTTCTTT.

There are many counts of this clonotype. J is TRBJ2-2 and V is TRBV9, with D perhaps TRBD2 (5 bases). CDR3 length equals 13 residues. CDR1 is SGDLS, CDR2 YYNGEE, per germline. V was trimmed by 7 bases and J by 4 bases, leaving 11 bases between them. CDR3 DNA: TGTGCCAGCCGTCCACGGGGCACCGGGGAGCTGTTTTTT. Translated: CASRPRGTGELFF.

This clonotype was detected many times. The V call is TRBV11-2, the J call TRBJ2-1; D perhaps matches TRBD1 (5 bases). Trimming cost V 6 bases and J 3 bases, with 12 bases left between them. The CDR3 extends over 14 amino acids. Looked up from germline, CDR1 is SGHAT and CDR2 is FQNNGV. CDR3 bases: TGTGCCAGCAGTGGATGGACATACTACAATGAGCAGTTCTTC. Protein sequence: CASSGWTYYNEQFF.

This clonotype was observed a handful of times. This sequence joins TRBV9 and TRBJ2-1; TRBD1 matches at 9 bases. V dropped 2 bases and J dropped 3; count of bases not matched to a gene: 6. This CDR3 has 16 residues. Per the germline V gene, CDR1 is SGDLS and CDR2 is YYNGEE. The CDR3 loop reads CASSVPPGQGYNEQFF. In DNA form, the CDR3 reads TGTGCCAGCAGCGTTCCGCCGGGACAGGGCTACAATGAGCAGTTCTTC.

This clonotype was seen only a few times. This chain links TRBV6-1 with TRBJ2-7, with TRBD2 as a possible D gene (6 bases). CDR1 is MNHNS and CDR2 is SASEGT in the germline V gene. The CDR3 is made up of 13 amino acids. Trimming shortened V by 1 base and J by 4 bases, and 8 bases separated the two germline ends. CDR3 amino acids: CASSEGGVYEQYF. The CDR3 nucleotides are TGTGCCAGCAGTGAAGGGGGGGTATACGAGCAGTACTTC.

Relative to its sample, this clonotype is medium-sized. J is TRBJ2-1 and V is TRBV29-1; 14 bases agree with TRBD2. The CDR3 consists of 16 residues. The germline V gene has CDR1 SQVTM and CDR2 ANQGSEA. With 3 bases clipped from V and 8 bases from J, the junction kept 9 bases outside the gene matches. CDR3 DNA sequence: TGCAGCGTTGAGGGGACTAGCGGGAGTGTCGGTTATGAGCAGTTCTTC. Amino acids: CSVEGTSGSVGYEQFF.

This clonotype was detected many times. The V call is TRBV24-1, the J call TRBJ2-1; the D is unclear. This CDR3 comprises 15 residues. Trimming took 0 bases from V and 4 from J, leaving 9 bases between them. The germline gives CDR1 KGHDR, CDR2 SFDVKD. The chain's CDR3 is CATSDLKGNYNEQFF. The DNA for the CDR3 is TGTGCCACCAGTGATTTGAAAGGGAATTACAATGAGCAGTTCTTC.

This clonotype was seen more than once but under ten times. This chain joins TRBV20-1 and TRBJ2-7; D perhaps matches TRBD1 (5 bases). The CDR3 consists of 11 residues. Trimming pared 0 bases from V and 6 bases from J, leaving 6 bases between. Germline V gives CDR1 DFQATT, CDR2 SNEGSKA (reference sequence). In nucleotides, the CDR3 is TGCAGTGCTAGAGATCAGGGCGAGCAGTACTTC. Translation: CSARDQGEQYF.

Many counts were recorded for this clonotype. The chain uses TRBV20-1 and TRBJ1-5; D is undetermined. CDR1 is DFQATT, CDR2 SNEGSKA, per germline (reference sequence). Trimming took off 1 base at V and 6 bases at J, with 10 bases between the two ends. The CDR3 covers 13 residues. DNA for the CDR3: TGCAGTGCTAGAGCGGGTAAAGGTCAGCCCCAGCATTTT. This gives the protein CSARAGKGQPQHF.